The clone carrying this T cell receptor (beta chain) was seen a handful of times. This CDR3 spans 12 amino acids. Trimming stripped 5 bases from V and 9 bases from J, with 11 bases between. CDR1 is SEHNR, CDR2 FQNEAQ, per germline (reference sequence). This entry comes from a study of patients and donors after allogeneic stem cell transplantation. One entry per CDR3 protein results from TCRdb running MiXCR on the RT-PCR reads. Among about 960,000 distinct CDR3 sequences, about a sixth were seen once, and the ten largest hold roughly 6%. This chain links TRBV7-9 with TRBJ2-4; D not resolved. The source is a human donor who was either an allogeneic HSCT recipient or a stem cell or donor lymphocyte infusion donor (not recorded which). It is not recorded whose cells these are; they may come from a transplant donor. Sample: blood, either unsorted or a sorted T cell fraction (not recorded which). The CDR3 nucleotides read TGTGCCAGCAGCGGAACCGAAATCATTCAGTACTTC. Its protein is CASSGTEIIQYF.